This T cell receptor (beta chain) was captured in a study of shared clonotypes between healthy human individuals. Study-level background: Per donor, three plates held CD4 naive cells, three held CD4 memory, two held CD8 naive and one held CD8 memory. The study's findings and limits: Clonotypes shared by all four sorted-subset donors had higher generation probabilities than non-shared clonotypes.

Details on this clone: The antigen is undetermined.

CD45RO-negative CD8 cells positively selected for CCR7 made up the naive population, which excluded terminally differentiated effector memory CD45RA+ cells. The sorted-subset replicate PCRs were given roughly 200 ng DNA, which is about 29,000 T cell genomes. This table comes from immunoSEQ multiplex PCR, and its TCRdb copy is limited to in-frame clones, with some not included. The repertoire holds fewer than 1 million clones, roughly 96% seen once, with over 0.2% in the top ten. Germline values: CDR1 MDHEN, CDR2 SYDVKM. The V segment lost 6 bases and the J segment 6 bases; nucleotides outside the gene matches: 5. The CDR3 is 15 residues long.

The genes are TRBV28 and TRBJ2-2, with 12 bases aligning to TRBD1. Input material: naive CD8+ T cells sorted from blood. This sequence originates from a man aged 30 to 45 in good health. For the CDR3, the DNA is TGTGCCAGCAGGGACCGGGACAGGGGGCCCGGGGAGCTGTTTTTT. Amino acids: CASRDRDRGPGELFF.